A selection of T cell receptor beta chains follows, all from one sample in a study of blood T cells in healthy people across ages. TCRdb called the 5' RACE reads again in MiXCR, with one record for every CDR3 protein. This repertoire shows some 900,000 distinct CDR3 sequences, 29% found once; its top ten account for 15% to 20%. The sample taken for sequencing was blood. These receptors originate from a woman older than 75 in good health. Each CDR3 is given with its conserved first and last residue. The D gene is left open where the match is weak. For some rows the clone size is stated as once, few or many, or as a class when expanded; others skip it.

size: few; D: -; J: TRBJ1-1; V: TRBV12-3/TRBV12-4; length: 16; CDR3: CASSQNHDSRIAEAFF; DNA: TGTGCCAGCAGCCAGAACCACGACAGTAGGATCGCTGAAGCTTTCTTT
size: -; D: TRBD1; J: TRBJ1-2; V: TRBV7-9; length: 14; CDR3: CASSPRQGMDGYTF; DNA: TGTGCCAGCAGCCCCCGACAGGGAATGGATGGCTACACCTTC
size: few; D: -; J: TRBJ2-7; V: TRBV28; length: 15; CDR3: CASTARQHLTYEQYF; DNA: TGTGCCAGCACCGCCCGACAGCACCTTACCTACGAGCAGTACTTC
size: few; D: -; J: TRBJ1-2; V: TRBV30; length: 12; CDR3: CAWLQANYGYTF; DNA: TGTGCCTGGCTACAGGCGAACTATGGCTACACCTTC
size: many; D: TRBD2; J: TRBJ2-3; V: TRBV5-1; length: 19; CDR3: CASSLDPTSGGFSTDTQYF; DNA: TGCGCCAGCAGCTTGGACCCGACTAGCGGGGGCTTTAGCACAGATACGCAGTATTTT
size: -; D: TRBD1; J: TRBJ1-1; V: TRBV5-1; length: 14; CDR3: CASSGRGFYSEAFF; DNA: TGCGCCAGCAGCGGCAGGGGGTTCTACTCTGAAGCTTTCTTT
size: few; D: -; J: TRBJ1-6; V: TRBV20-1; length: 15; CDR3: CSARLPGPWDSPLHF; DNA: TGCAGTGCTCGTCTCCCGGGACCTTGGGACTCACCCCTCCACTTT
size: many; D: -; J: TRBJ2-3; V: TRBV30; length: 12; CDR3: CAWSVIADTQYF; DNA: TGTGCCTGGAGTGTAATCGCAGATACGCAGTATTTT
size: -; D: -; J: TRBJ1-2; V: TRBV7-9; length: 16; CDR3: CASSLGWTGGEYGYTF; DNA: TGTGCCAGCAGCCTAGGTTGGACGGGGGGCGAATATGGCTACACCTTC
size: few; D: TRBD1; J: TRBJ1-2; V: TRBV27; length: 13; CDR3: CASSYRGLNDYTF; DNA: TGTGCCAGCAGTTACAGGGGATTGAATGACTACACCTTC
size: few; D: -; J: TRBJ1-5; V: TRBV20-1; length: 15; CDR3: CSASVAGTTSEPQHF; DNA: TGCAGTGCTAGTGTCGCCGGGACAACCAGTGAGCCCCAGCATTTT
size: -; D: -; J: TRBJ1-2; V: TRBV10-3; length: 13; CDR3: CAISEIGDYGYAF; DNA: TGTGCCATCAGTGAAATAGGAGACTATGGCTACGCCTTC
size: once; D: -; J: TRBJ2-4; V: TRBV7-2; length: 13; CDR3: CASSLVWGDIQYF; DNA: TGTGCCAGCAGCTTAGTGTGGGGCGACATTCAGTACTTC
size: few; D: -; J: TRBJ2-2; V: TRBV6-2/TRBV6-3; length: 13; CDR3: CASSYHRAGELFF; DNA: TGTGCCAGCAGTTACCACAGGGCCGGGGAGCTGTTTTTT
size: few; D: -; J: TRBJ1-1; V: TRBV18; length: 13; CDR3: CASSPRHHTEAFF; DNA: TGTGCCAGCTCACCCCGACATCACACTGAAGCTTTCTTT
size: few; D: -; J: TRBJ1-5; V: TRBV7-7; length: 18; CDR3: CASSRDRPGGNSNQPQHF; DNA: TGTGCTAGCAGTCGAGACCGCCCGGGGGGGAATAGCAATCAGCCCCAGCATTTT
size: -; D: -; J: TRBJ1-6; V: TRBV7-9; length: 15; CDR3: CASSLASEGNSPLHF; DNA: TGTGCCAGCAGCTTAGCTTCGGAGGGGAATTCACCCCTCCATTTT
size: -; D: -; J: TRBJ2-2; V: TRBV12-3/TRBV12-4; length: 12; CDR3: CASSFVTGELFF; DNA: TGTGCCAGCAGTTTCGTCACCGGGGAGCTGTTTTTT
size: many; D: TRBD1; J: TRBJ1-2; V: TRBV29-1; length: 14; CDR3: CSVGRGQGENGYTF; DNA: TGCAGCGTTGGTAGAGGACAGGGAGAGAATGGCTACACCTTC
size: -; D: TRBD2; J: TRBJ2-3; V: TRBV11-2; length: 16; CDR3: CASSLKAAGGLGTQYF; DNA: TGTGCCAGCAGCTTAAAGGCGGCGGGGGGGCTTGGTACGCAGTATTTT
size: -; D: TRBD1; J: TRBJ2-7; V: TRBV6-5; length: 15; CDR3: CASSGPGTGVQEQYF; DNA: TGTGCCAGCAGCGGGCCCGGGACAGGGGTTCAAGAGCAGTACTTC
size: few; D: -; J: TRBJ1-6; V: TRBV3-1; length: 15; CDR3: CASSQEGRTISPLHF; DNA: TGTGCCAGCAGCCAAGAGGGACGGACGATTTCACCCCTCCACTTT
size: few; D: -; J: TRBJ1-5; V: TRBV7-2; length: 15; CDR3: CASSLVVDSNQPQHF; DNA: TGTGCCAGCAGCTTAGTCGTAGATAGCAATCAGCCCCAGCATTTT